This T cell receptor beta chain was sequenced for a study of blood T cell repertoires in COVID-19. Per the original methods: For nucleated cells, counts were estimated from reference gene primer amplification. Assay: immunoSEQ multiplex PCR; the TCRdb copy retains only in-frame clones and omits some. Clone size and the V and J calls come from that table; the DNA yielded D and trimming. The sample has about 59,000 clones, around 91% seen once. The CDR3 is 15 residues long. V lost 0 bases, J lost 4 bases, and 13 bases lay in between. From germline, CDR1 is MNHNY and CDR2 SVGAGI (reference sequence). This TCR was recovered from a human donor in a cohort sampled during active COVID-19. The genes are TRBV6-6 and TRBJ2-7; tentative D call: TRBD2 (7 bases). Sequencing used peripheral blood. As DNA, the CDR3 is TGTGCCAGCAGTTACTCGGGGGGGGGCAGTTACGAGCAGTACTTC. It codes for CASSYSGGGSYEQYF.